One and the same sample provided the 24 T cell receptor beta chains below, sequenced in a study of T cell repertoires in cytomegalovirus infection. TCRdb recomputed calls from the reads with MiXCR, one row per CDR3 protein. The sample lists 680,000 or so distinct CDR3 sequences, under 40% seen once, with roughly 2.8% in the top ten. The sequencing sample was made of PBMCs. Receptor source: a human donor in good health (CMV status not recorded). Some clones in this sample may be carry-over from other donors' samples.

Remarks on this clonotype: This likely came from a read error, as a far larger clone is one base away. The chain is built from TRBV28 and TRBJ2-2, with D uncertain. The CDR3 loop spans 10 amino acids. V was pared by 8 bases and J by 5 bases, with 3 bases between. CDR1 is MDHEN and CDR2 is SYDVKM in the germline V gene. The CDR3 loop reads CASWTGELFF. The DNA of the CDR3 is TGTGCCAGCTGGACCGGGGAGCTGTTTTTT.

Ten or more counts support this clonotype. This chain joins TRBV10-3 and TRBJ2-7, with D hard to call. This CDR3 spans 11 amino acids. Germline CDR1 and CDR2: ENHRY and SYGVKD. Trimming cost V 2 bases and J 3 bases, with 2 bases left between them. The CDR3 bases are TGTGCCATCAGTGAGGGCTACGAGCAGTACTTC. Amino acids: CAISEGYEQYF.

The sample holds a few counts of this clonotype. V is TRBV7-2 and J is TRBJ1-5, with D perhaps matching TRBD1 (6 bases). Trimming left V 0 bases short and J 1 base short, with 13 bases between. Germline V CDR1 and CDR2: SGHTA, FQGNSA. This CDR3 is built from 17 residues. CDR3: CASSLAPTGYSNQPQHF. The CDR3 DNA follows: TGTGCCAGCAGCTTAGCACCCACAGGGTACAGCAATCAGCCCCAGCATTTT.

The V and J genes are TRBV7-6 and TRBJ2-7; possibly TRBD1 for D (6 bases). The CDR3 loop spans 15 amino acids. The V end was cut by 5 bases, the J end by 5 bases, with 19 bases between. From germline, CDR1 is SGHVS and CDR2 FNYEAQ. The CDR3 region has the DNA TGTGCCAGCAGCCGTCCGCAGGGGATCCGCAACGAGCAGTACTTC. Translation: CASSRPQGIRNEQYF. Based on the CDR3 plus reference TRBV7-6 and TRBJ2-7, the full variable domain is GAGVSQSPRYKVTKRGQDVALRCDPISGHVSLYWYRQALGQGPEFLTYFNYEAQQDKSGLPNDRFSAERPEGSISTLTIQRTEQRDSAMYRCASSRPQGIRNEQYFGPGTRLTVT.

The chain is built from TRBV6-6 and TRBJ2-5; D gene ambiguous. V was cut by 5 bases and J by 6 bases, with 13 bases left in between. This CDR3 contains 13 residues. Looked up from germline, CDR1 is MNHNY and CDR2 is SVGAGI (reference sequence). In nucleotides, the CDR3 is TGTGCCAGCAGTGAGACTCTCAGCAAGACCCAGTACTTC. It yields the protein CASSETLSKTQYF.

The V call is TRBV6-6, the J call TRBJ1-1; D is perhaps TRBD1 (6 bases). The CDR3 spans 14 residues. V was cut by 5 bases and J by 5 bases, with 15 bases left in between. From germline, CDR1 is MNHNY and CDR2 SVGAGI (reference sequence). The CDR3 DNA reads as TGTGCCAGCAGTAGATCAGGGGCGGCAACTGAAGCTTTCTTT. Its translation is CASSRSGAATEAFF.

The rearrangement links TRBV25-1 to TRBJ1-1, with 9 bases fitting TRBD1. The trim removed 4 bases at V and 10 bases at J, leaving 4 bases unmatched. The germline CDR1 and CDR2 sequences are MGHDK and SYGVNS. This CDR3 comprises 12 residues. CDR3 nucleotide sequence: TGTGCCAGCAGTGCGACAGGGGGGATAGCTTTCTTT. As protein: CASSATGGIAFF.

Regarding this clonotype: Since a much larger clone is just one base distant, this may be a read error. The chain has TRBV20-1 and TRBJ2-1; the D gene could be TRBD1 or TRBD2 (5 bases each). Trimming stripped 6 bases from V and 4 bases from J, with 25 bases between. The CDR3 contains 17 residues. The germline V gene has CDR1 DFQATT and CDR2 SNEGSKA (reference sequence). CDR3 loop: CSAPGTGVNHLYNEQFF. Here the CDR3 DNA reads TGCAGTGCGCCCGGGACCGGTGTTAACCACCTATACAATGAGCAGTTCTTC.

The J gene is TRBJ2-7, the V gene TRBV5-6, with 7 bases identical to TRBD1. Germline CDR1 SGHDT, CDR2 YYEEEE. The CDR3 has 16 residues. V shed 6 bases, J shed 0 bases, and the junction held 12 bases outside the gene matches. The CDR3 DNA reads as TGTGCCAGCACCCTTGTGGTGGGACAGAACTCCTACGAGCAGTACTTC. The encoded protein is CASTLVVGQNSYEQYF.

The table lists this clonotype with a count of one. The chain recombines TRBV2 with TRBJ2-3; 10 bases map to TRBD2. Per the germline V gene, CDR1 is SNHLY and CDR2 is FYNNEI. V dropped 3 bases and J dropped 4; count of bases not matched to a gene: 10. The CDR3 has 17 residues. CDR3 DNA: TGTGCCAGCAGTGAGGGTTTTCTAGCGGGAGTACCAGATACGCAGTATTTT. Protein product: CASSEGFLAGVPDTQYF.

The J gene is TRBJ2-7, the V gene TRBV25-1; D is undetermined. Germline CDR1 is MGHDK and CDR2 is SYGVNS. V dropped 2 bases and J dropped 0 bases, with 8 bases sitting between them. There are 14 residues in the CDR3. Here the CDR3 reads CASSENRNSYEQYF. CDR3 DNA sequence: TGTGCCAGCAGTGAAAACCGAAACTCCTACGAGCAGTACTTC.

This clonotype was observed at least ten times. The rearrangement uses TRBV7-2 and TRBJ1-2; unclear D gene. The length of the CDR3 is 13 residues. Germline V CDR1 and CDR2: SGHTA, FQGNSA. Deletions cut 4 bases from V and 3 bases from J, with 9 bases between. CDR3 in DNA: TGTGCCAGCAGCTCGGGTGTTTACTATGGCTACACCTTC. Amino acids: CASSSGVYYGYTF.

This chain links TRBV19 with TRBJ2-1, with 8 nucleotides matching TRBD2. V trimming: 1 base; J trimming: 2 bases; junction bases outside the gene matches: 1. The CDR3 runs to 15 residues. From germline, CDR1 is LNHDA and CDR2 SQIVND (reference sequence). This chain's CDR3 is CASSIGSGTYNEQFF. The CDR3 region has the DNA TGTGCCAGTAGTATAGGTAGCGGGACCTACAATGAGCAGTTCTTC.

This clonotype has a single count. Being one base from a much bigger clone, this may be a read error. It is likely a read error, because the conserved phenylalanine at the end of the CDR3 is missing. The CDR3 DNA reads as TGTGCCAGCAGCTCACCGGGACGCCTCACAGATACGCAGTATTTG. This gives the protein CASSSPGRLTDTQYL. The genes are TRBV7-8 and TRBJ2-3, with D tentatively TRBD1 or TRBD2 (5 bases each). In germline, CDR1 is SGHVS, CDR2 FQNEAQ. There are 15 residues in the CDR3. Trimming pared 4 bases from V and 2 bases from J, leaving 13 bases between.

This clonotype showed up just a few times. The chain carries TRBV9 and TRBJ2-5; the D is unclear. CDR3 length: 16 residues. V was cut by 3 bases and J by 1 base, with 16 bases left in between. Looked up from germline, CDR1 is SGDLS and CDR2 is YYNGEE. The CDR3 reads CASSGDSAGPQETQYF. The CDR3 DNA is TGTGCCAGCAGCGGGGATTCGGCCGGACCCCAAGAGACCCAGTACTTC.

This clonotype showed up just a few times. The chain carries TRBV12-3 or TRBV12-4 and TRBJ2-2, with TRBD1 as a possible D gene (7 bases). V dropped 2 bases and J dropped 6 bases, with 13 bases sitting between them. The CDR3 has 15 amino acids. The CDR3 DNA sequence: TGTGCCAGCAGTTTACAGGGGGGCCCGCCCGGGGAGCTGTTTTTT. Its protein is CASSLQGGPPGELFF.

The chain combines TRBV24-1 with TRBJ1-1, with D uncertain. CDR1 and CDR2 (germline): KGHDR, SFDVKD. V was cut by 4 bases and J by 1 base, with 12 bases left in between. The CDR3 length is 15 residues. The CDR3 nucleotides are TGTGCCACCAGTGACGCCCGGGGAGAGAACACTGAAGCTTTCTTT. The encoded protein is CATSDARGENTEAFF.

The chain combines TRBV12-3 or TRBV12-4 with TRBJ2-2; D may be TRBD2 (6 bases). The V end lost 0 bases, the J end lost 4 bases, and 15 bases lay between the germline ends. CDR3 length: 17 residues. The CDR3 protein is CASSLASGNAFTGELFF. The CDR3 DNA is TGTGCCAGCAGTTTAGCTAGCGGCAATGCTTTCACCGGGGAGCTGTTTTTT.

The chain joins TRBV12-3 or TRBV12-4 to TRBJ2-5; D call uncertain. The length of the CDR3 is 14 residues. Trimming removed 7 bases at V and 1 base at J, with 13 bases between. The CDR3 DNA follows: TGTGCCAGCACCACCAGGCGCTCCCAAGAGACCCAGTACTTC. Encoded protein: CASTTRRSQETQYF.

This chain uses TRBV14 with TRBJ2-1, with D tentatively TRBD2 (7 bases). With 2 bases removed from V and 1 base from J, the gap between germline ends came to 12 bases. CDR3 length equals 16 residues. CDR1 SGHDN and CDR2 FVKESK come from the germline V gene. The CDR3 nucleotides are TGTGCCAGCAGCCAATTTAGGGGGGGGTCCTACAATGAGCAGTTCTTC. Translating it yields CASSQFRGGSYNEQFF.

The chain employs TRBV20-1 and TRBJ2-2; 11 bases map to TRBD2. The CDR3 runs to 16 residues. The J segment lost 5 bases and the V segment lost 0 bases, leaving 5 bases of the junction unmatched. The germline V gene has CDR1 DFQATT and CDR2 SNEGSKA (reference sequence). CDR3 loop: CSARDVLAGGTGELFF. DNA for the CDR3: TGCAGTGCTAGAGACGTGCTAGCGGGAGGAACCGGGGAGCTGTTTTTT.

The CDR3 DNA sequence: TGCAGTGCTAACAGGGATAAAGAGACCCAGTACTTC. Translation: CSANRDKETQYF. This chain joins TRBV20-1 and TRBJ2-5; D might be TRBD1 (6 bases). V was pared by 4 bases and J by 3 bases, with 9 bases between. In germline, CDR1 is DFQATT, CDR2 SNEGSKA (reference sequence). The CDR3 covers 12 residues.

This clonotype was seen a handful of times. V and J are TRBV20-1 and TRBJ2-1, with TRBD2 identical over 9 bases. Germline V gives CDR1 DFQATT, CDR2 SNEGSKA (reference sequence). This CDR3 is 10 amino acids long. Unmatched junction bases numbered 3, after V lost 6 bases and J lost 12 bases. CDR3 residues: CSAPTSGQFF. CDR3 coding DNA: TGCAGTGCCCCGACTAGCGGGCAGTTCTTC.

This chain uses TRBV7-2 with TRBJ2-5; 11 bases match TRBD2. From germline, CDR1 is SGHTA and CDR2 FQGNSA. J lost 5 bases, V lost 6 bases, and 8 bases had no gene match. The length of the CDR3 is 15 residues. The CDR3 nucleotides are TGTGCCAGCAGAATATTAGCGGGAGGGTGGGAGACCCAGTACTTC. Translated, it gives CASRILAGGWETQYF.